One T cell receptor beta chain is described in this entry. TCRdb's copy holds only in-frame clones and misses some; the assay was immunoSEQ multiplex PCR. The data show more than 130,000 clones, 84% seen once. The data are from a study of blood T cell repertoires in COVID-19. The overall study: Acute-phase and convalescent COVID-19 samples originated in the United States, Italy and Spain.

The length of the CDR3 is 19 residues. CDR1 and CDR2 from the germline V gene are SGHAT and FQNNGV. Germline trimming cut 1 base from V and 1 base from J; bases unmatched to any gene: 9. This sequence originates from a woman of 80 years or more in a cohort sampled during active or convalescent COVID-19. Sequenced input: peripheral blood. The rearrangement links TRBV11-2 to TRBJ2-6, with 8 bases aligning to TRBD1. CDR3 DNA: TGTGCCAGCAGCTTAGGAGCCGGACAGGGTTTTTCTGGGGCCAACGTCCTGACTTTC. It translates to CASSLGAGQGFSGANVLTF.